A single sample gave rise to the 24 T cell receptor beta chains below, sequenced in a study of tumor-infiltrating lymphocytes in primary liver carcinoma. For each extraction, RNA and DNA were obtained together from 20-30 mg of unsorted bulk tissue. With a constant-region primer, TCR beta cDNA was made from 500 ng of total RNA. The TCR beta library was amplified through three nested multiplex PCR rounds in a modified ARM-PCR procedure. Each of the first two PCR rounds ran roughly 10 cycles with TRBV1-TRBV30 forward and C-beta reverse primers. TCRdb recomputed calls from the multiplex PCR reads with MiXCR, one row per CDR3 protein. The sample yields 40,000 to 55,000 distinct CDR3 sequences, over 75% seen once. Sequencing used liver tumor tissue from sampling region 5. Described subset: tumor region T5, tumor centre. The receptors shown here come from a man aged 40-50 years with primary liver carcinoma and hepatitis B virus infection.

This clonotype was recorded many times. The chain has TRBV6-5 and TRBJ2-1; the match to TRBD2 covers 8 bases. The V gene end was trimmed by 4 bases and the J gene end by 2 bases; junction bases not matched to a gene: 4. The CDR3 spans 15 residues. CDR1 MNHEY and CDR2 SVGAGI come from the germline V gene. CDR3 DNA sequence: TGTGCCAGCAGTTTGCGGGAGGTCGCCTACAATGAGCAGTTCTTC. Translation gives CASSLREVAYNEQFF.

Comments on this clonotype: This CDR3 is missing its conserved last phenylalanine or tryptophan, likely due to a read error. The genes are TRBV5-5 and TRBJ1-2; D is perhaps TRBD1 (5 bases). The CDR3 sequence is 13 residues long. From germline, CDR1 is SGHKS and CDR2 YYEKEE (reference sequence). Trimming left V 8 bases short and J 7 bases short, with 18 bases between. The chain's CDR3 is CASRVPGPSGYTL. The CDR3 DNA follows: TGTGCCAGTAGGGTGCCGGGACCTTCTGGCTACACCTTG.

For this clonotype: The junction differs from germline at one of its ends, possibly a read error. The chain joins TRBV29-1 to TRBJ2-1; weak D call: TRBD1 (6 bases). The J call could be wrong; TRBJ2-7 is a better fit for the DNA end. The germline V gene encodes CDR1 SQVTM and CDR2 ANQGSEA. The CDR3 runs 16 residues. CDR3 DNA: TGCGGCGTTCAAAGACCTACAGGGATAACAGGCAATGAGCAGTACTTC. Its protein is CGVQRPTGITGNEQYF.

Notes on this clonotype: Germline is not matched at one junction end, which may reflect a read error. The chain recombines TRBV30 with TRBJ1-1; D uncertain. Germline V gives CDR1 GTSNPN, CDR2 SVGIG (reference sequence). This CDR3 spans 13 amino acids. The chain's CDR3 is CAWKFVMNTKAFF. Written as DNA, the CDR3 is TGTGCCTGGAAATTCGTCATGAACACTAAAGCTTTCTTT.

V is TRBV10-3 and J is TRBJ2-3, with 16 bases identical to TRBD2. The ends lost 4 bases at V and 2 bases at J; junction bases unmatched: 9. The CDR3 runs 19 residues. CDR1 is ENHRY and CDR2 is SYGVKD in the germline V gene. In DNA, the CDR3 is TGTGCCATCAGTGGAACCGGGACTAGCGGGAGGGTTGACACAGATACGCAGTATTTT. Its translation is CAISGTGTSGRVDTDTQYF.

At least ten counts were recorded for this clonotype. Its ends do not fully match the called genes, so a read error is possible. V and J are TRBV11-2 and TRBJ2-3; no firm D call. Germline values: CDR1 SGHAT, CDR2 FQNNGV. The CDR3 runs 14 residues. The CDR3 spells CASSPQDATDTHYF. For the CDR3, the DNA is TGTGCCAGCAGCCCCCAGGACGCCACGGATACGCACTATTTT.

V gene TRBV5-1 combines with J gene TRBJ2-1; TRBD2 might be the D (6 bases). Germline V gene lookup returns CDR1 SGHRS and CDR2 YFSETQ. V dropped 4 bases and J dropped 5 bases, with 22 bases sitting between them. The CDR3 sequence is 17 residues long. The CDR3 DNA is TGCGCCAGCAGCACAGGTACTAGCAGCTACTCAAACAATGAGCAGTTCTTC. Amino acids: CASSTGTSSYSNNEQFF.

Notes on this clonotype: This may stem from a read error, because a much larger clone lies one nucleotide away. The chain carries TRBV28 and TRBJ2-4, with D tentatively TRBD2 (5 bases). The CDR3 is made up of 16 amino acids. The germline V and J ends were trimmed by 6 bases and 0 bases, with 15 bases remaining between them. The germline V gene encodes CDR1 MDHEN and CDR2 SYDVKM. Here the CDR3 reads CASRPALALAKNIQYF. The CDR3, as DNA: TGTGCCAGCAGGCCCGCGTTAGCGTTAGCCAAAAACATTCAGTACTTC. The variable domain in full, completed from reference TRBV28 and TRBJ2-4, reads DVKVTQSSRYLVKRTGEKVFLECVQDMDHENMFWYRQDPGLGLRLIYFSYDVKMKEKGDIPEGYSVSREKKERFSLILESASTNQTSMYLCASRPALALAKNIQYFGAGTRLSVL.

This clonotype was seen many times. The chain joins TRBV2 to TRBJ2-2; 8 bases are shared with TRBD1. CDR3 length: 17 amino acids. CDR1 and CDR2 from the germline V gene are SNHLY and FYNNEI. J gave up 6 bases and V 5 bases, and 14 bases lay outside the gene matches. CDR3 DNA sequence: TGTGCCAGCAGTTTAAATGGACAGGGTCTTCTTCCCGGGGAGCTGTTTTTT. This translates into CASSLNGQGLLPGELFF.

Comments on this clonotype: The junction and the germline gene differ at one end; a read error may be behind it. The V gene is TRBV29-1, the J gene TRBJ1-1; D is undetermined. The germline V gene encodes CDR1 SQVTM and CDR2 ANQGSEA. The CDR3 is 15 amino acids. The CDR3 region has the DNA TGCAGCGTTGGTCCGGGGTGGAGTATGGTCGCTGAAGTTTTCTTT. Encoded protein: CSVGPGWSMVAEVFF.

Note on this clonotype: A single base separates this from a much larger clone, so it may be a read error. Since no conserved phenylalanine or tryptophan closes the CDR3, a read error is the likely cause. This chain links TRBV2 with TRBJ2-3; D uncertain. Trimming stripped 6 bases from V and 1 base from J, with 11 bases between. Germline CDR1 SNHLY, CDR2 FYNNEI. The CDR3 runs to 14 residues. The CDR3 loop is CASRPPDGTDTQYY. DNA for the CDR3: TGTGCCAGCAGGCCCCCGGATGGCACAGATACGCAGTATTAT.

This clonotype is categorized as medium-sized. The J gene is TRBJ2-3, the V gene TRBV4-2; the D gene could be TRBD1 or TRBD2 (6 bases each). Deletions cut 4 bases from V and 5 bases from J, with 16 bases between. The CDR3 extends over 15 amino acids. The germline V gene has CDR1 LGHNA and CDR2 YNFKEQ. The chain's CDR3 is CASSLEGGGGDTQYF. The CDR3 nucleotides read TGTGCCAGCAGCCTTGAGGGGGGAGGAGGAGATACGCAGTATTTT.

CDR3: CSVEADNGRAETQYF. CDR3 in DNA: TGCAGCGTTGAGGCGGACAATGGGCGAGCAGAGACCCAGTACTTC. The chain recombines TRBV29-1 with TRBJ2-5, with TRBD1 as a possible D gene (5 bases). There are 15 residues in the CDR3. Trimming stripped 3 bases from V and 4 bases from J, with 18 bases between. Germline loops: CDR1 SQVTM, CDR2 ANQGSEA.

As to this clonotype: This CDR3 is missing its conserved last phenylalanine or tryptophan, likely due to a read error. CDR3 residues: CSAQSRENTEAFS. The CDR3 DNA reads as TGCAGCGCTCAGAGCCGGGAGAACACTGAAGCTTTCTCT. This chain connects TRBV29-1 to TRBJ1-1; D not certain. Trimming took off 7 bases at V and 1 base at J, with 13 bases between the two ends. CDR1 is SQVTM and CDR2 is ANQGSEA in the germline V gene. This CDR3 has 13 residues.

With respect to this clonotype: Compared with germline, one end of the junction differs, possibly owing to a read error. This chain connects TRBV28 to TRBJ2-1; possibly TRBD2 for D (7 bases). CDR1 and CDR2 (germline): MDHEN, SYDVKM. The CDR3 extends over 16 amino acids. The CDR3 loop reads CTSIPPERGGYNGQFF. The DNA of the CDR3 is TGTACCAGCATCCCCCCGGAGAGGGGGGGCTACAATGGGCAGTTCTTC.

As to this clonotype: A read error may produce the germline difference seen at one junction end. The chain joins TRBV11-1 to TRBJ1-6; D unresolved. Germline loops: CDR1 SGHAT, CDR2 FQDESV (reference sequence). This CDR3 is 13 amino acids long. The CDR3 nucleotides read TGTGCCGGCAGTCGGATACTGGTTTCACCCTTCCACTTT. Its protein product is CAGSRILVSPFHF.

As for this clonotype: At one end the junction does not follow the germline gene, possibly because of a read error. The CDR3 bases are TGTGCAAGCAGCGACCGACAGCTGGGGGCCAATCAGTCCCAGCATTTT. It specifies CASSDRQLGANQSQHF. The genes are TRBV11-3 and TRBJ1-5; D is possibly TRBD1 (6 bases). Germline values: CDR1 SGHNT, CDR2 YENEEA. The CDR3 is made up of 16 amino acids.

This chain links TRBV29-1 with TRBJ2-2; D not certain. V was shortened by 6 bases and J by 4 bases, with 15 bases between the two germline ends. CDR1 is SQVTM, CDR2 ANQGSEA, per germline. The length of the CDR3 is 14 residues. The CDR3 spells CSVLGLEPTGELFF. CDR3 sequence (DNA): TGCAGCGTCCTTGGTCTGGAACCCACCGGGGAGCTGTTTTTT.

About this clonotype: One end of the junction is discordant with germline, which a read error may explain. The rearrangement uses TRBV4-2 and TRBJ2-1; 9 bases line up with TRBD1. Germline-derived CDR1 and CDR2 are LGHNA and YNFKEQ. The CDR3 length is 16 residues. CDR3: CSSSHAGGQGNSEQFF. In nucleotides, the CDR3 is TGTTCCAGCAGCCACGCCGGTGGACAGGGGAACAGTGAGCAGTTCTTC.

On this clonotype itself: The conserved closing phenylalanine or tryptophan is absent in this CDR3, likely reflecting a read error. This CDR3 is CASSSGLAGVLDTQYI. DNA of the CDR3: TGTGCCAGTAGCTCGGGACTAGCGGGAGTGTTGGATACGCAGTATATT. The chain couples TRBV11-2 to TRBJ2-3; 14 bases align to TRBD2. The CDR3 has 16 residues. The germline V gene has CDR1 SGHAT and CDR2 FQNNGV.

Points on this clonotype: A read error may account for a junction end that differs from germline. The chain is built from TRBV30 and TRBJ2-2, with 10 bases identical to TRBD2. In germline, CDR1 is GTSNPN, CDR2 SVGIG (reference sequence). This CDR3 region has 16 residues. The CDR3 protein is CAWSAFGTSEPGELVF. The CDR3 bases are TGTGCATGGAGTGCCTTTGGGACTAGCGAGCCCGGGGAGCTGGTTTTT.

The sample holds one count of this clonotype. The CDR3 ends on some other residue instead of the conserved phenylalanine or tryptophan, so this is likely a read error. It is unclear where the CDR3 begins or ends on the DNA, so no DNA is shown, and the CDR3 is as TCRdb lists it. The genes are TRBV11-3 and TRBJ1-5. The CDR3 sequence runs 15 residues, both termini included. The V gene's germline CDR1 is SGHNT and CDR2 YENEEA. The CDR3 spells CASSLDLGVAQPQRL.

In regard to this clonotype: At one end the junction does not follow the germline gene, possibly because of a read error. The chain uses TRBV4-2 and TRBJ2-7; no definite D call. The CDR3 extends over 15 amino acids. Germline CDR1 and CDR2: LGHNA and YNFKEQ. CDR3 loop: CASSQTWRGSYELYF. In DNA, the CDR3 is TGTGCCAGCAGCCAAACATGGCGCGGATCATACGAGCTGTACTTC.

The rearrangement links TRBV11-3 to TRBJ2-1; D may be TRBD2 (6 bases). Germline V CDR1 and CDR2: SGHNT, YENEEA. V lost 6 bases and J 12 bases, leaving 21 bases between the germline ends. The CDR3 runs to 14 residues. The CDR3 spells CASRLFPDYIVQFF. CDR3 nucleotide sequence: TGTGCCAGCAGACTATTTCCGGACTACATTGTGCAGTTCTTC.